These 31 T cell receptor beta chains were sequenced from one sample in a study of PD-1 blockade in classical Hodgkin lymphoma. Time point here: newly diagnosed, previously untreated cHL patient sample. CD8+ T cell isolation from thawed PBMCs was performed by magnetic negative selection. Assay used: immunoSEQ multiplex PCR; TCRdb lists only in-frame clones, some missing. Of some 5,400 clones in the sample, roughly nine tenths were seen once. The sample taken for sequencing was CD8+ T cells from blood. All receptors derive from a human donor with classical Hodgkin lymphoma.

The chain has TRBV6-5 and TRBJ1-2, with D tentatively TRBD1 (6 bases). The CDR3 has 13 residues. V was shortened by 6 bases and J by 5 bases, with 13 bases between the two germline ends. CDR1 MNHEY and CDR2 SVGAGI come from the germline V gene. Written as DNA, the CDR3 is TGTGCCAGCAGCCGCCCGGGACATTATGGCTACACCTTC. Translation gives CASSRPGHYGYTF.

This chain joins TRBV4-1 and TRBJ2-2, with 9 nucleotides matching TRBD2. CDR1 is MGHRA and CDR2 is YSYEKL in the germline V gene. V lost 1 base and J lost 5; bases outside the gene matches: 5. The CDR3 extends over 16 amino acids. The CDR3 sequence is CASSQVPSGTTGELFF. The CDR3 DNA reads TGCGCCAGCAGCCAAGTCCCTAGCGGGACTACCGGGGAGCTGTTTTTT.

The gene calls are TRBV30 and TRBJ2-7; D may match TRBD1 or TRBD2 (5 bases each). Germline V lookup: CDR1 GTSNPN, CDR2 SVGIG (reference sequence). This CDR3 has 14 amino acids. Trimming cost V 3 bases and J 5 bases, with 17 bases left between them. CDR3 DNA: TGTGCCTGGAGCGATCGATGGGGGAAAAACGAGCAGTACTTC. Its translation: CAWSDRWGKNEQYF.

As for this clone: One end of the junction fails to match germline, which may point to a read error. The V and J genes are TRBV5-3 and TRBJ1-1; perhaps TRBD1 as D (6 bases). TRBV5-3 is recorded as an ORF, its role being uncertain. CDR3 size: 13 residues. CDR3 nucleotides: TGTGCCAGCAGCTTAACGACAGGAACTGAAGCTTTCTTT. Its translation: CASSLTTGTEAFF.

The chain's CDR3 is CASSLDVDGYEQYF. The CDR3 DNA follows: TGTGCCAGCAGCTTAGATGTAGACGGCTACGAGCAGTACTTC. The V gene is TRBV11-2, the J gene TRBJ2-7; D gene unclear. This CDR3 spans 14 amino acids. V lost 0 bases to trimming and J lost 3 bases, with 9 bases between them. Germline CDR1 and CDR2: SGHAT and FQNNGV.

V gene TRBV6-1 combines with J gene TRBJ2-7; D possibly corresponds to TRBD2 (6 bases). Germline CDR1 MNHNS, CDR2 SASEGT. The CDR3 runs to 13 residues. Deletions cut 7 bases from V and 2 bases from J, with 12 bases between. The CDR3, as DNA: TGTGCCAGCACGGTAGCGGAAACCTACGAGCAGTACTTC. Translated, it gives CASTVAETYEQYF.

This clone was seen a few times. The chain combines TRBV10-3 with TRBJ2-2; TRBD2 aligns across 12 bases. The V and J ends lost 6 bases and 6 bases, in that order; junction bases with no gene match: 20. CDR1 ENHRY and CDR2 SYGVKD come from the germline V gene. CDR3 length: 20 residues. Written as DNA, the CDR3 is TGTGCCATCAGCCACCCGGATCCGGTGACTAGCGGGAGTAGGGCCGGGGAGCTGTTTTTT. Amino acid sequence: CAISHPDPVTSGSRAGELFF.

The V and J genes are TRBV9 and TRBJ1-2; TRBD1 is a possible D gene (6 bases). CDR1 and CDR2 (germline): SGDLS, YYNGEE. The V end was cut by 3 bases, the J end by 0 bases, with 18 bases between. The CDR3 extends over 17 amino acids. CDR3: CASSATGWGQTNYGYTF. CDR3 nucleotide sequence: TGTGCCAGCAGCGCCACCGGGTGGGGGCAGACTAACTATGGCTACACCTTC.

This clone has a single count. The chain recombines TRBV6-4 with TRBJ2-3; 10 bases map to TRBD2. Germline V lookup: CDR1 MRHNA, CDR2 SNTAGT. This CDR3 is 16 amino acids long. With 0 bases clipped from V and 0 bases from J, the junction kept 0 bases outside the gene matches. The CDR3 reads CASSDSGLASTDTQYF. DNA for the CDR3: TGTGCCAGCAGTGACTCGGGACTAGCGAGCACAGATACGCAGTATTTT.

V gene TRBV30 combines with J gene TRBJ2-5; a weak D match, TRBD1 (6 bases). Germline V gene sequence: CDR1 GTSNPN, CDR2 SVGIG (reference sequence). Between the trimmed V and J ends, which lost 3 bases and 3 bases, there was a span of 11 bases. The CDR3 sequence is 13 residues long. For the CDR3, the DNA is TGTGCCTGGAGCCACCCAGGGGAAGAGACCCAGTACTTC. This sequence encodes CAWSHPGEETQYF.

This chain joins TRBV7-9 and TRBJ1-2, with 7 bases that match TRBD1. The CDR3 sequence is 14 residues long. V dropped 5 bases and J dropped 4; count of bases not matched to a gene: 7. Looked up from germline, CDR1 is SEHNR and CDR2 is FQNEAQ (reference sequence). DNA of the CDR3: TGTGCCAGCAGCCCTACCGGGACAGCCTATGGCTACACCTTC. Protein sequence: CASSPTGTAYGYTF.

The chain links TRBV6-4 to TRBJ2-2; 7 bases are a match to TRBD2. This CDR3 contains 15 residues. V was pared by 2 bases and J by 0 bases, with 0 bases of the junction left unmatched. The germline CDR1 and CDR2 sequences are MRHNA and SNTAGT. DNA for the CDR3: TGTGCCAGCAGTGACGGACTAGCGAACACCGGGGAGCTGTTTTTT. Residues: CASSDGLANTGELFF.

CDR3 in amino acids: CASSQVGPRFNEKLFF. CDR3 bases: TGCGCCAGCAGCCAAGTAGGTCCAAGGTTTAATGAAAAACTGTTTTTT. The chain carries TRBV4-1 and TRBJ1-4; D remains ambiguous. The CDR3 runs to 16 residues. In germline, CDR1 is MGHRA, CDR2 YSYEKL. V lost 1 base and J 4 bases, leaving 13 bases between the germline ends.

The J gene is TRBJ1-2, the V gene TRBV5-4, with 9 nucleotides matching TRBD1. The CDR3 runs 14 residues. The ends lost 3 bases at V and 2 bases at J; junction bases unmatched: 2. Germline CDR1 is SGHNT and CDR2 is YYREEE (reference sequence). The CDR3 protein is CASSSDRGNYGYTF. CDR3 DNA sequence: TGTGCCAGCAGCTCGGACAGGGGAAACTATGGCTACACCTTC.

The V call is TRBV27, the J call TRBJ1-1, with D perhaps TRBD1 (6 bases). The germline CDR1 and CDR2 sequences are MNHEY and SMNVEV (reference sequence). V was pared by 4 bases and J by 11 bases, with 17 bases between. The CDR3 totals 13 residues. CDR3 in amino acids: CASSSTGRLGAFF. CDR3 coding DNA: TGTGCCAGCAGTTCCACAGGGAGGCTTGGGGCTTTCTTT.

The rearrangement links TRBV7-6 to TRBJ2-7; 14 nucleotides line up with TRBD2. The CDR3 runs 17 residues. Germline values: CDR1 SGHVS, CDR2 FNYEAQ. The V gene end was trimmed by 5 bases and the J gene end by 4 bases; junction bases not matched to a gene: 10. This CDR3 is CASSAGTSGSKRYEQYF. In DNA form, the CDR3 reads TGTGCCAGCAGCGCCGGGACTAGCGGGAGTAAGAGGTACGAGCAGTACTTC.

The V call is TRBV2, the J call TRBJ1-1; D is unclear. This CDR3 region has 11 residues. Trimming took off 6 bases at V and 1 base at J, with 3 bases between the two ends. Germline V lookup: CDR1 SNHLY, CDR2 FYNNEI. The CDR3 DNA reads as TGTGCCAGCAGGCCGAACACTGAAGCTTTCTTT. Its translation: CASRPNTEAFF.

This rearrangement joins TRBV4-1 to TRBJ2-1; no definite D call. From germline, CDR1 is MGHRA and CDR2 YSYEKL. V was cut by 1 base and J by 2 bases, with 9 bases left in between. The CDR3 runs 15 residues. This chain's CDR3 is CASSQASPAYNEQFF. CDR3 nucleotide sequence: TGCGCCAGCAGCCAAGCTTCTCCCGCCTACAATGAGCAGTTCTTC.

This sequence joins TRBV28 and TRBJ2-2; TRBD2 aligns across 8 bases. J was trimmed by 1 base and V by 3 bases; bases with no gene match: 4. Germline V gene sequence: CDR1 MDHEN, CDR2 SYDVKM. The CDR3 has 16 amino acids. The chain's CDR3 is CASSFSGTENTGELFF. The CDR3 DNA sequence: TGTGCCAGCAGTTTTAGCGGGACTGAGAACACCGGGGAGCTGTTTTTT.

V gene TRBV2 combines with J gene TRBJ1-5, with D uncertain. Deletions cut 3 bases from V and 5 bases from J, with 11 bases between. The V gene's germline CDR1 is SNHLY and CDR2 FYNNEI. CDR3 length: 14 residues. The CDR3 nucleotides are TGTGCCAGCAGTGAGGGTCGGGAATATCAGCCCCAGCATTTT. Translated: CASSEGREYQPQHF.

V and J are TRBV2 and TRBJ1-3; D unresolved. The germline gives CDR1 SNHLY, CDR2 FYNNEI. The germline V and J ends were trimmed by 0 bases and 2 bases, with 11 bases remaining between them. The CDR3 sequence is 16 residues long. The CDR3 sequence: CASSEALWRAGNTIYF. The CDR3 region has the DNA TGTGCCAGCAGTGAAGCGCTGTGGAGGGCTGGAAACACCATATATTTT.

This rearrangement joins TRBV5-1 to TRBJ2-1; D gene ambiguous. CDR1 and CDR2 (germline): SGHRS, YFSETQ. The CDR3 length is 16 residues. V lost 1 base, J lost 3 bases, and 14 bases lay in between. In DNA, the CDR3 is TGCGCCAGCAGCTTGAATCCGCGGCCGGTCTACAATGAGCAGTTCTTC. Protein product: CASSLNPRPVYNEQFF.

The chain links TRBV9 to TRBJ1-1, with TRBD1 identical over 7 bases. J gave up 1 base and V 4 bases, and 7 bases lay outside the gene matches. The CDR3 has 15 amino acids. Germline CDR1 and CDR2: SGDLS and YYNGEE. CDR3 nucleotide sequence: TGTGCCAGCAGCCCAGGGGACAGTTCGAACACTGAAGCTTTCTTT. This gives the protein CASSPGDSSNTEAFF.

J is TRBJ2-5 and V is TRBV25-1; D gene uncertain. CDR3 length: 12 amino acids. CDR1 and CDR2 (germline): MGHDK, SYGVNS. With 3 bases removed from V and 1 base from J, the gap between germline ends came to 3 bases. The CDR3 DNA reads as TGTGCCAGCAGTGAGGCCCAAGAGACCCAGTACTTC. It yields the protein CASSEAQETQYF. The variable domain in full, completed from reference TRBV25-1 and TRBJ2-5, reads EADIYQTPRYLVIGTGKKITLECSQTMGHDKMYWYQQDPGMELHLIHYSYGVNSTEKGDLSSESTVSRIRTEHFPLTLESARPSHTSQYLCASSEAQETQYFGPGTRLLVL.

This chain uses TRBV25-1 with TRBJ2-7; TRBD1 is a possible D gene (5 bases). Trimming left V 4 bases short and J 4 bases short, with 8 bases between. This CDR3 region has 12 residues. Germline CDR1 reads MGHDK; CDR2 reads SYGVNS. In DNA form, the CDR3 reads TGTGCCAGCAGTGTCGACAGTTACGAGCAGTACTTC. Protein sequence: CASSVDSYEQYF.

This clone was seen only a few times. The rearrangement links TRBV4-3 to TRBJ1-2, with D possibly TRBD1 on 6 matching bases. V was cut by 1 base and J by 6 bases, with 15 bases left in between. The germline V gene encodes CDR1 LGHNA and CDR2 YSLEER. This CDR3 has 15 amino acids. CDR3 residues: CASSQVDSFLNGYTF. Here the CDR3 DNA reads TGCGCCAGCAGCCAAGTGGACAGCTTCTTAAATGGCTACACCTTC.

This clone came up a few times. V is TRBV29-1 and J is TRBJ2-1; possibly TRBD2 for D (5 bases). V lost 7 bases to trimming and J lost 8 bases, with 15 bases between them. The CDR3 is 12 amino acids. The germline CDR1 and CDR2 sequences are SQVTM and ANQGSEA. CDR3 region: CSGNPSFDEQFF. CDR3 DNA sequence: TGCAGCGGCAACCCTAGCTTCGATGAGCAGTTCTTC.

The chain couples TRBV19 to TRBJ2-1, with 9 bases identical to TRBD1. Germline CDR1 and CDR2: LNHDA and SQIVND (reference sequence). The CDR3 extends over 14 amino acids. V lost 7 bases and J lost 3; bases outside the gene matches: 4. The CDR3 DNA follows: TGTGCCAGTATCCGGACAGGGGACTACAATGAGCAGTTCTTC. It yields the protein CASIRTGDYNEQFF.

CDR3 DNA sequence: TGCGCCAGCAGCTTGGGGCGGGAGCCCTTTGAGCAGTTCTTC. It specifies CASSLGREPFEQFF. The chain couples TRBV5-1 to TRBJ2-1, with 7 nucleotides matching TRBD2. Germline values: CDR1 SGHRS, CDR2 YFSETQ. J lost 9 bases, V lost 0 bases, and 6 bases had no gene match. This CDR3 is built from 14 residues.

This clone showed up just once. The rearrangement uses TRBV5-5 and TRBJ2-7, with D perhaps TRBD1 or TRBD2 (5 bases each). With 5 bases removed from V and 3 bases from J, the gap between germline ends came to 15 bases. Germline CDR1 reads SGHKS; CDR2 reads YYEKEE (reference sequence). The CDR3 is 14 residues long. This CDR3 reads CASRYRDGYYEQYF. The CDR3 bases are TGTGCCAGCAGATACCGGGACGGATACTACGAGCAGTACTTC. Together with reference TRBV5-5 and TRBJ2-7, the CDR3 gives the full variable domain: DAGVTQSPTHLIKTRGQQVTLRCSPISGHKSVSWYQQVLGQGPQFIFQYYEKEERGRGNFPDRFSARQFPNYSSELNVNALLLGDSALYLCASRYRDGYYEQYFGPGTRLTVT.

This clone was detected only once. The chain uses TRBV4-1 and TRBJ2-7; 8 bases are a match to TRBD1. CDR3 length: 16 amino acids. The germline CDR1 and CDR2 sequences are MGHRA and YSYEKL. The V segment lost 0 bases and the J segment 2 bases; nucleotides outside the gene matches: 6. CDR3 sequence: CASSQDGQGSPYEQYF. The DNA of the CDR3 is TGCGCCAGCAGCCAAGACGGACAGGGCAGCCCCTACGAGCAGTACTTC.